This paragraph reports one TCR beta chain. Its antigen is as yet unknown. Clones were sequenced by immunoSEQ multiplex PCR, and TCRdb holds only the in-frame ones, with some missing. The repertoire holds some 2,100,000 clones, around 95% seen once, with 0.1% to 0.15% in the top ten. The data belong to a study of shared clonotypes between healthy human individuals. Study outcomes and limitations: In the sorted subsets, rarefaction showed sequencing was incomplete despite large depth. Measured sharing among donors was expected to vary with sequencing depth. Having only a few donors restricted how much genetic and exposure-history diversity was captured.

Germline values: CDR1 GTSNPN, CDR2 SVGIG (reference sequence). The CDR3 loop spans 15 amino acids. The V gene lost 7 bases and the J gene lost 3 bases, with 19 bases spanning the gap. Subsets obtained from CD4+ cells comprised CD45RA+ naive and CD45RA-negative memory cells. Sequenced sample: naive CD4+ T cells sorted from blood. The subset: CD45RA+ positively selected. The receptor comes from a man aged 18 to 30 in good health. The chain combines TRBV30 with TRBJ2-1; D may match TRBD1 or TRBD2 (9 bases each). For the CDR3, the DNA is TGTGCCTCGCGGGAGGGACAGGGAAACTACAATGAGCAGTTCTTC. Translation gives CASREGQGNYNEQFF.